The sequence of this TCR beta chain was determined in a study of blood T cell repertoires in COVID-19. Background on the study: The United States, Italy and Spain were the sources of the acute and convalescent COVID-19 samples. Sources were T cells, B-cell-depleted T cells, or PBMCs; the material itself was cDNA or gDNA.

Germline-derived CDR1 and CDR2 are MNHEY and SMNVEV (reference sequence). The V and J ends lost 6 bases and 3 bases respectively, with 12 bases between them. The CDR3 is 15 amino acids. How the authors handled the data: Amplification of reference gene primers was used by the study to estimate nucleated cell counts. TCRdb keeps only in-frame clones here, not all; method: immunoSEQ multiplex PCR. V and J calls and clone size are given by that table; D and trimming were obtained from the DNA. The sample lists about 200,000 clones, about nine tenths occurring once. The sequenced material came from peripheral blood. The TCR sequence derives from an older man with acute or convalescent COVID-19. V is TRBV27 and J is TRBJ1-6; TRBD1 might be the D (6 bases). The CDR3 nucleotides are TGTGCCAGCAGCCCTACAGGGATCTATAATTCACCCCTCCACTTT. Residues: CASSPTGIYNSPLHF.